Only a few counts were recorded for the clone carrying this T cell receptor (beta chain). Antigen: not known. Sequencing used immunoSEQ multiplex PCR; TCRdb keeps in-frame clones, though not all of them. The table lists around 300,000 clones, about nine tenths of them singletons. The record originates from a study of Ad26.COV2.S vaccination and SARS-CoV-2 variants. Study-wide context: Intramuscularly, Ad26.COV2.S was given either once or twice, 56 days apart. Findings of the study overall: Researchers cautioned that TCR breadth and depth analyses may have underestimated total T cell responses. Non-spike TCR breadth showed similarity between vaccine and placebo recipients.

Treatment of the sample: 19 received Ad26.COV2.S at low or high dose, single or two shots; 5 received placebo; per-sample allocation not given. At day 63 after the first vaccine or placebo injection, samples were drawn. Ad26.COV2.S expressed prefusion-stabilized spike from the original Wuhan strain. This CDR3 is built from 13 residues. Germline V lookup: CDR1 LNHDA, CDR2 SQIVND (reference sequence). V was shortened by 5 bases and J by 3 bases, with 8 bases between the two germline ends. This chain connects TRBV19 to TRBJ1-3; D unclear. The specimen comprised peripheral blood, sampled in a trial of Ad26.COV2.S vaccine versus placebo. This sequence was found in a person aged 18-60 years who received the Ad26.COV2.S COVID-19 vaccine or a placebo. The CDR3 nucleotides are TGTGCCAGTAGTGGAATGGGTGGAAACACCATATATTTT. Protein product: CASSGMGGNTIYF.